The clone carrying this T cell receptor beta chain came up many times. Its antigen is as yet unknown. The germline V gene has CDR1 SGHRS and CDR2 YFSETQ. The junction had 16 bases not matched to a gene; V was cut back by 7 bases and J by 10 bases. CDR3 size: 15 residues. This specimen comes from a study of CD8 T cells in ankylosing spondylitis. Study results and caveats: Existing reports had already noted some motif variants in reactive arthritis synovial fluid and blood. About 8 highly homologous variants made up a TCR beta motif, and this motif appeared characteristic of ankylosing spondylitis blood.

Researchers built TCR beta libraries using quantitative 5'-RACE with molecular barcodes. Via MiXCR, TCRdb re-called the 5' RACE reads, giving one row per CDR3 protein. Among more than 500,000 distinct CDR3 sequences listed, about 5% were seen once. This receptor was taken from a male donor with ankylosing spondylitis. This chain uses TRBV5-1 with TRBJ2-1; 8 bases map to TRBD2. Sequencing was done on a sample of blood, either unsorted or a sorted T cell fraction (not recorded which). CDR3 sequence: CASSLGSGIEGEQFF. CDR3 sequence (DNA): TGCGCCAGCTCCTTAGGTAGCGGGATAGAAGGGGAGCAGTTCTTC.